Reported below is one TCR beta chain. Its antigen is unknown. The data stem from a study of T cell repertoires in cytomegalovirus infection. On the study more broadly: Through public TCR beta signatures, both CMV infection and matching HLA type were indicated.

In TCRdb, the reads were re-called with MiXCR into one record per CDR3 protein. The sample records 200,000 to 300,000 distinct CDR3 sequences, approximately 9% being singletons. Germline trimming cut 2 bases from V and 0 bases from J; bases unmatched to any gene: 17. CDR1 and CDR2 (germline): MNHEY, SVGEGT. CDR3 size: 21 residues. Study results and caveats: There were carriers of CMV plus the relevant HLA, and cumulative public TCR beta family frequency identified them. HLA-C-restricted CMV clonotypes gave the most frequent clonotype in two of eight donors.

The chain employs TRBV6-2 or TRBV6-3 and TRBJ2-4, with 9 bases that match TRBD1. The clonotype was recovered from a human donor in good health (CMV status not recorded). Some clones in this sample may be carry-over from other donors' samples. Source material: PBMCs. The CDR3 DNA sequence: TGTGCCAGCAGTTACGGTATACAGGGGGCGCCGAGTGTTCCAGCCAAAAACATTCAGTACTTC. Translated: CASSYGIQGAPSVPAKNIQYF.